The rows below give T cell receptor beta chains drawn from one sample of a study of cytomegalovirus exposure and HLA in healthy donors. Data came from immunoSEQ multiplex PCR; TCRdb stores just in-frame clones and leaves some out. The data contain some 80,000 clones, 60% to 85% of them seen just once; the ten biggest clones take up roughly 1.7%. The sequenced sample consisted of PBMCs. The receptors were gathered from a man between 40 and 49 years old in good health and CMV-seronegative. CDR3s leave out the opening cysteine and the closing phenylalanine or tryptophan. The order of the fields is J gene, CDR3 length, V gene, D gene, CDR3 protein. D genes are given only for firm matches.

j_gene: TRBJ1-5
len: 13
v_gene: TRBV19
d_gene: NA
CDR3aa: ASNPTETSNQPQH

j_gene: TRBJ1-1
len: 11
v_gene: TRBV7-9
d_gene: NA
CDR3aa: ASIMGWGHSAF

j_gene: TRBJ1-1
len: 12
v_gene: TRBV5-6
d_gene: NA
CDR3aa: ASSPGHLNTEAF

j_gene: TRBJ2-5
len: 14
v_gene: TRBV5-1
d_gene: NA
CDR3aa: ASSLNSGDYQETQY

j_gene: TRBJ2-1
len: 12
v_gene: TRBV4-2
d_gene: NA
CDR3aa: ASSHGTIDNEQF

j_gene: NA
len: 17
v_gene: TRBV27
d_gene: TRBD2
CDR3aa: ASSLSIYASGRAVYEQY

j_gene: TRBJ1-2
len: 12
v_gene: TRBV18
d_gene: NA
CDR3aa: ASSQTDANYGYT

j_gene: TRBJ1-4
len: 13
v_gene: TRBV19
d_gene: NA
CDR3aa: GSTGGRATNEKLF

j_gene: TRBJ2-7
len: 14
v_gene: TRBV2
d_gene: TRBD2
CDR3aa: ASSVASGRSAYEQY

j_gene: TRBJ2-1
len: 14
v_gene: TRBV7-9
d_gene: NA
CDR3aa: ASSLSLGETYNEQF

j_gene: TRBJ2-7
len: 13
v_gene: TRBV5-1
d_gene: NA
CDR3aa: ASSLVQGQNYEQY

j_gene: TRBJ1-4
len: 13
v_gene: TRBV7-9
d_gene: NA
CDR3aa: ASSNGQRSNEKLF

j_gene: TRBJ1-1
len: 12
v_gene: TRBV18
d_gene: NA
CDR3aa: ASSPPTVNTEAF

j_gene: TRBJ2-7
len: 12
v_gene: TRBV27
d_gene: TRBD2
CDR3aa: ASSFSGRGDEQY

j_gene: TRBJ2-2
len: 16
v_gene: TRBV18
d_gene: TRBD2
CDR3aa: ASSPPMTSGSGSGELF

j_gene: TRBJ2-3
len: 10
v_gene: TRBV7-8
d_gene: NA
CDR3aa: ASSFATDTQY

j_gene: TRBJ1-4
len: 13
v_gene: TRBV18
d_gene: TRBD1
CDR3aa: ASSPSTGQFEKLF

j_gene: TRBJ2-5
len: 12
v_gene: TRBV5-1
d_gene: NA
CDR3aa: ASSLDQGQETQY

j_gene: TRBJ2-7
len: 14
v_gene: TRBV28
d_gene: NA
CDR3aa: ASSLWGTRSSYEQY

j_gene: TRBJ1-1
len: 12
v_gene: TRBV6-1
d_gene: NA
CDR3aa: ASRTGNFITEAF

j_gene: TRBJ2-5
len: 11
v_gene: TRBV7-9
d_gene: TRBD1
CDR3aa: ASRGQGKETQY

j_gene: TRBJ2-1
len: 11
v_gene: TRBV28
d_gene: TRBD2
CDR3aa: ASRGLGYNEQF

j_gene: TRBJ2-7
len: 15
v_gene: TRBV4-2
d_gene: TRBD2
CDR3aa: ASSQEGAGGISYEQY

j_gene: TRBJ2-1
len: 15
v_gene: TRBV10-3
d_gene: TRBD2
CDR3aa: AISEAGTSGRLNEQF

j_gene: TRBJ2-7
len: 13
v_gene: TRBV29-1
d_gene: TRBD2
CDR3aa: SVGSRTSGRGEQY

j_gene: TRBJ2-1
len: 15
v_gene: TRBV5-1
d_gene: TRBD2
CDR3aa: ASSSYSLAGGFNEQF

j_gene: TRBJ1-2
len: 13
v_gene: TRBV27
d_gene: NA
CDR3aa: ASSTNPGDGYGYT

j_gene: TRBJ2-7
len: 13
v_gene: TRBV5-4
d_gene: TRBD1
CDR3aa: ASAQLGQGAYEQY

j_gene: TRBJ1-5
len: 11
v_gene: TRBV6-6
d_gene: TRBD1
CDR3aa: ASRTGVEQPQH

j_gene: TRBJ2-3
len: 12
v_gene: TRBV10-3
d_gene: NA
CDR3aa: AISDHSSTDTQY

j_gene: TRBJ2-7
len: 13
v_gene: TRBV6-6
d_gene: TRBD1
CDR3aa: ASNRQGAGGYEQY